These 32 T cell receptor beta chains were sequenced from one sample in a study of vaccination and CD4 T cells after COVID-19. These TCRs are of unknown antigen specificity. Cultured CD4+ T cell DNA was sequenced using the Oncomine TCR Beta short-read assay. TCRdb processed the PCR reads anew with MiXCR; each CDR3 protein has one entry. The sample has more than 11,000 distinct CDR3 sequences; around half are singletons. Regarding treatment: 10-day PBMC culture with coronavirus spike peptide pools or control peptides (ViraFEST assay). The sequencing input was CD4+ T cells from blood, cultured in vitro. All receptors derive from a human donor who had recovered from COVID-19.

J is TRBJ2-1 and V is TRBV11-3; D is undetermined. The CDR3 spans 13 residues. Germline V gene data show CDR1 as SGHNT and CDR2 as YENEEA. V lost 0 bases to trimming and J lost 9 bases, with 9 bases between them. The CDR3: CASSLDGEGEQFF. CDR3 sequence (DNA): TGTGCCAGCAGCTTAGATGGGGAAGGTGAGCAGTTCTTC.

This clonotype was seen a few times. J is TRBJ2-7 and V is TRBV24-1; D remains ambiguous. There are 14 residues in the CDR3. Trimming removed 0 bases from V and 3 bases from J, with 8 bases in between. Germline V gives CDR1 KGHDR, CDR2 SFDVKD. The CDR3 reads CATSDLSEDYEQYF. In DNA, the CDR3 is TGTGCCACCAGTGATTTGTCAGAAGACTACGAGCAGTACTTC.

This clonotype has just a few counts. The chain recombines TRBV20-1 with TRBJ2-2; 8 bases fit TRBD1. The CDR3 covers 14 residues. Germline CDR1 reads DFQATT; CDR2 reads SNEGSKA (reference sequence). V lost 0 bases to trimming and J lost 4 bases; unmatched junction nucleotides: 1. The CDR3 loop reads CSARDQGATGELFF. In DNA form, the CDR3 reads TGCAGTGCTAGAGATCAGGGGGCCACCGGGGAGCTGTTTTTT.

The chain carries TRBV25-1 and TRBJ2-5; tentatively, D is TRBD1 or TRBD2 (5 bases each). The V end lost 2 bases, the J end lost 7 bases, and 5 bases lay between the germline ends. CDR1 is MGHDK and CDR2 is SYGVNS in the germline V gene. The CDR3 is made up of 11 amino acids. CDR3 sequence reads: CASSEGGTQYF. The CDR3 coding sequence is TGTGCCAGCAGTGAAGGGGGGACCCAGTACTTC.

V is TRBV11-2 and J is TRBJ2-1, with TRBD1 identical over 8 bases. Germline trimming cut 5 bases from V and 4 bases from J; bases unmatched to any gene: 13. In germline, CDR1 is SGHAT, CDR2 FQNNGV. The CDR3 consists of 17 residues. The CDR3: CASSTIGTGLLYNEQFF. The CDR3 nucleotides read TGTGCCAGCAGCACGATAGGGACAGGCCTCTTATACAATGAGCAGTTCTTC.

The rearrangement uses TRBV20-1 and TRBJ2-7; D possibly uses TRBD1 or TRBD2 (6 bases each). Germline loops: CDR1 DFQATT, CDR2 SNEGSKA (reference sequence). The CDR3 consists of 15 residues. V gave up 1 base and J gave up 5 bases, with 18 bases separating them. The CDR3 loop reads CSARGREGGRNEQYF. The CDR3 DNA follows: TGCAGTGCTAGAGGGAGAGAAGGGGGGAGGAACGAGCAGTACTTC.

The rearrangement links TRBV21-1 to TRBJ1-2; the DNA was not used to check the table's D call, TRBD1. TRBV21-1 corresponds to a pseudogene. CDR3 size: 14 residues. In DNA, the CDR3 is TGTGCCAGCAGCAAAGAGGGACCCGGGTGCGGCTACACCTTC. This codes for CASSKEGPGCGYTF.

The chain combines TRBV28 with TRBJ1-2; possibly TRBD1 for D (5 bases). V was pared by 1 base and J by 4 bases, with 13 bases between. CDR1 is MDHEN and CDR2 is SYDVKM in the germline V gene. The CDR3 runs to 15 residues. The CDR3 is CASSLLWGGSYGYTF. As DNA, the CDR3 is TGTGCCAGCAGTTTATTATGGGGCGGTAGCTATGGCTACACCTTC.

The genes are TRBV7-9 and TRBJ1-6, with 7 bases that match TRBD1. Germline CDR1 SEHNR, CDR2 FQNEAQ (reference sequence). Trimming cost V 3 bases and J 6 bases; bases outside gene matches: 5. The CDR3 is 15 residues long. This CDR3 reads CASSLTGTVNSPLHF. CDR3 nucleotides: TGTGCCAGCAGCTTGACCGGGACAGTTAATTCACCCCTCCACTTT.

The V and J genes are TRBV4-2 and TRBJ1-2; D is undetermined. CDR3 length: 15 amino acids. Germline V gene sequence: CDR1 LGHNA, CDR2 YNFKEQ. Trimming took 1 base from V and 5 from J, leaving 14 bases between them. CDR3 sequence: CASSQVMVGLYGYTF. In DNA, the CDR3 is TGTGCCAGCAGCCAAGTCATGGTCGGGCTATATGGCTACACCTTC.

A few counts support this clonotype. DNA of the CDR3: TGTGCCAGCAGACCGACAGGTTTTGGCAATCAGCCCCAGCATTTT. It specifies CASRPTGFGNQPQHF. V is TRBV6-2 or TRBV6-3 and J is TRBJ1-5, with D possibly being TRBD1 (6 bases). Trimming stripped 6 bases from V and 2 bases from J, with 14 bases between. The CDR3 is 15 amino acids. Germline assignment: CDR1 MNHEY and CDR2 SVGEGT.

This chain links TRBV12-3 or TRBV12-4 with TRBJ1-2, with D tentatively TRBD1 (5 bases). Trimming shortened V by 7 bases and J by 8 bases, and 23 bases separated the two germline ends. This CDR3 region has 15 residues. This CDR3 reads CASTKSLGGIRGYTF. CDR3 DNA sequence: TGTGCCAGCACCAAATCTCTGGGGGGAATTCGGGGCTACACCTTC.

The DNA of the CDR3 is TGTGCCAGCGCGAAACAGCCCACAGGTATCGGCAATCAGCCCCAGCATTTT. This translates into CASAKQPTGIGNQPQHF. The genes are TRBV27 and TRBJ1-5; tentatively, D is TRBD1 (5 bases). Germline CDR1 and CDR2: MNHEY and SMNVEV (reference sequence). The V and J ends lost 8 bases and 2 bases respectively, with 22 bases between them. The CDR3 loop spans 17 amino acids.

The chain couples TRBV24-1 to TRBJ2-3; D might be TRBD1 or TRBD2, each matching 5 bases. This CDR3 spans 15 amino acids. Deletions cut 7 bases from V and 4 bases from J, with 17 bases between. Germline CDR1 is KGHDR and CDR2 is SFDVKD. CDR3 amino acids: CATSGLGRGADTQYF. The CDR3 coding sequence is TGTGCCACCAGCGGGCTGGGAAGGGGAGCAGATACGCAGTATTTT.

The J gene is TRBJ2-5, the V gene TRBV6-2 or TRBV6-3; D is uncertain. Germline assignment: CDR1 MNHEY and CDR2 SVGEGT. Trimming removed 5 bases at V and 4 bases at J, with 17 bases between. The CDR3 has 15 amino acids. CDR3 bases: TGTGCCAGCAGTCCCGTGGCCATCATCGTAGAGACCCAGTACTTC. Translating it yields CASSPVAIIVETQYF.

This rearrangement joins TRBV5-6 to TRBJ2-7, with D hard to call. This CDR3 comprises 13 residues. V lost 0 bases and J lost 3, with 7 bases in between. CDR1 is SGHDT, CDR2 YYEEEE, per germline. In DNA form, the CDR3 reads TGTGCCAGCAGCTTGGCCGCAATCTACGAGCAGTACTTC. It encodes CASSLAAIYEQYF.

CDR3 bases: TGTGCCACGACAGGGAATGAGGTGAACACTGAAGCTTTCTTT. Protein: CATTGNEVNTEAFF. The rearrangement links TRBV10-3 to TRBJ1-1; 7 positions match TRBD1. The CDR3 extends over 14 amino acids. V lost 10 bases and J lost 0; bases outside the gene matches: 8. Germline V gene data show CDR1 as ENHRY and CDR2 as SYGVKD.

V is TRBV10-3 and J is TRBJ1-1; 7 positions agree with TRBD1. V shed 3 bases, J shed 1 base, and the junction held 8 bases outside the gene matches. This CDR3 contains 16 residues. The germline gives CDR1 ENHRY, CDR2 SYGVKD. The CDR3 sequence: CAISEGTAKSNTEAFF. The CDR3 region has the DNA TGTGCCATCAGTGAAGGGACAGCAAAATCGAACACTGAAGCTTTCTTT.

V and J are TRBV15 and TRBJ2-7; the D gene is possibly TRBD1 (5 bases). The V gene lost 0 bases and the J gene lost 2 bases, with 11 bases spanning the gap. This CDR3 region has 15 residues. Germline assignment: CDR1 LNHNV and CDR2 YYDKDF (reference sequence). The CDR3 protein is CATSRDKGWAYEQYF. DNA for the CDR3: TGTGCCACCAGCAGAGATAAGGGGTGGGCCTACGAGCAGTACTTC.

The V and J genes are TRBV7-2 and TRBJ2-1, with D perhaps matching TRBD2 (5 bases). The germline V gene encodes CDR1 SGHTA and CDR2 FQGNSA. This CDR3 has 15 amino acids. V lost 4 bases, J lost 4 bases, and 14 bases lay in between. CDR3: CASSSRAGVYNEQFF. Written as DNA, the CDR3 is TGTGCCAGCAGCTCTAGGGCGGGTGTATACAATGAGCAGTTCTTC. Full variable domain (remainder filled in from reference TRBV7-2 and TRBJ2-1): GAGVSQSPSNKVTEKGKDVELRCDPISGHTALYWYRQSLGQGLEFLIYFQGNSAPDKSGLPSDRFSAERTGGSVSTLTIQRTQQEDSAVYLCASSSRAGVYNEQFFGPGTRLTVL.

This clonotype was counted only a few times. In DNA form, the CDR3 reads TGTGCCAGCAGCCCCCCGTACGGGGCCTCCGGGGAGCTGTTTTTT. Translated: CASSPPYGASGELFF. J is TRBJ2-2 and V is TRBV9; TRBD1 or TRBD2 may be the D gene (5 bases each). The CDR3 runs 15 residues. CDR1 is SGDLS, CDR2 YYNGEE, per germline. V lost 4 bases and J 6 bases, leaving 16 bases between the germline ends.

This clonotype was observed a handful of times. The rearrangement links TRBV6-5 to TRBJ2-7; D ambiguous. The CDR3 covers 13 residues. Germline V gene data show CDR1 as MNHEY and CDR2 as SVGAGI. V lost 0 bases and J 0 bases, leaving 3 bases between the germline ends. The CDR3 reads CASSYSASYEQYF. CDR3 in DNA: TGTGCCAGCAGTTACTCTGCCTCCTACGAGCAGTACTTC.

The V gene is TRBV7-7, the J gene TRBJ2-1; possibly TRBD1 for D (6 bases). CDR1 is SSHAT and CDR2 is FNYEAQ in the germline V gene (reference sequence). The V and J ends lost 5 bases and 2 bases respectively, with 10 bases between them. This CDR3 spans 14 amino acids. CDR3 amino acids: CASSPGAAYNEQFF. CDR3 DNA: TGTGCCAGCAGCCCAGGGGCTGCCTACAATGAGCAGTTCTTC. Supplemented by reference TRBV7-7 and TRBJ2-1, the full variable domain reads GAGVSQSPRYKVTKRGQDVTLRCDPISSHATLYWYQQALGQGPEFLTYFNYEAQPDKSGLPSDRFSAERPEGSISTLTIQRTEQRDSAMYRCASSPGAAYNEQFFGPGTRLTVL.

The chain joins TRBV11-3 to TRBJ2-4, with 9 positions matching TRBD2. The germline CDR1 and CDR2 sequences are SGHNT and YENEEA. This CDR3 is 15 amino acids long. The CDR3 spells CASRPGLATPGIQYF. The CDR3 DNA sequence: TGTGCTAGCCGGCCGGGACTAGCCACCCCAGGCATTCAGTACTTC. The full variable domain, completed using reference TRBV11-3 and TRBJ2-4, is EAGVVQSPRYKIIEKKQPVAFWCNPISGHNTLYWYLQNLGQGPELLIRYENEEAVDDSQLPKDRFSAERLKGVDSTLKIQPAELGDSAVYLCASRPGLATPGIQYFGAGTRLSVL.

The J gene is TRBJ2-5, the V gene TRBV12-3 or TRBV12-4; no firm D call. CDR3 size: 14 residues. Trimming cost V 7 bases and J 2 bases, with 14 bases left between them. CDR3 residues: CASTRRAGQETQYF. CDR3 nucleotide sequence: TGTGCCAGCACCCGCCGGGCTGGTCAAGAGACCCAGTACTTC.

The CDR3 sequence: CASSPPTGANTEAFF. CDR3 DNA: TGTGCCAGCAGTCCCCCGACAGGGGCGAACACTGAAGCTTTCTTT. This chain uses TRBV6-1 with TRBJ1-1; 8 nucleotides line up with TRBD1. The germline V gene encodes CDR1 MNHNS and CDR2 SASEGT. V was clipped by 5 bases and J by 1 base; unmatched bases: 6. CDR3 length: 15 amino acids.

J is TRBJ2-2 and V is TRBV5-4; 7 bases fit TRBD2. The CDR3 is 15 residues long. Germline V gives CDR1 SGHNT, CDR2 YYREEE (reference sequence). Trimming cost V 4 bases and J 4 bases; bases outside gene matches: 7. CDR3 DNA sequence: TGTGCCAGCAGCCCCGGGGGGAGGGCCACCGGGGAGCTGTTTTTT. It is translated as CASSPGGRATGELFF.

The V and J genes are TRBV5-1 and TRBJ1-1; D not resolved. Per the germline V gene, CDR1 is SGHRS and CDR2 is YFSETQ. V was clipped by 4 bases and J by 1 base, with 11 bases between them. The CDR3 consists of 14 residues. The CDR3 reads CASSLLGENTEAFF. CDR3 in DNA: TGCGCCAGCAGCCTCCTCGGGGAGAACACTGAAGCTTTCTTT.

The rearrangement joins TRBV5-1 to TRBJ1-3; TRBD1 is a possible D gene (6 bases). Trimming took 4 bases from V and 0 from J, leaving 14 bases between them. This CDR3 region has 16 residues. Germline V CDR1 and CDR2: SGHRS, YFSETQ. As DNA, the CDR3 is TGCGCCAGCAGCCCGCAGGGGTTGAGCTCTGGAAACACCATATATTTT. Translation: CASSPQGLSSGNTIYF.

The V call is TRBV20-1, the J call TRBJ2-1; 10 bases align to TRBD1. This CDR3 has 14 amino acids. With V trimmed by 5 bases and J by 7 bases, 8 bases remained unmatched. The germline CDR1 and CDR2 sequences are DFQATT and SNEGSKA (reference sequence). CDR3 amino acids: CSAFAGTGVNEQFF. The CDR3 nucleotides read TGCAGTGCTTTCGCCGGGACAGGGGTAAATGAGCAGTTCTTC.

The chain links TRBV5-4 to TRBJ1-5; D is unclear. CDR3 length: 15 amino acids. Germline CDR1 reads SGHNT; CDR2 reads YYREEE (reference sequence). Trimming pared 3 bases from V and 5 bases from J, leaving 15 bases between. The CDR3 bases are TGTGCCAGCAGCTGGACGATTGAGGGAGATCAGCCCCAGCATTTT. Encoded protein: CASSWTIEGDQPQHF.

In DNA, the CDR3 is TGTGCCAGCAGTGAGGGTCCCAATCAGCCCCAGCATTTT. It codes for CASSEGPNQPQHF. The chain uses TRBV6-4 and TRBJ1-5; D call uncertain. This CDR3 is built from 13 residues. V was trimmed by 3 bases and J by 3 bases, leaving 6 bases between them. Germline V gene lookup returns CDR1 MRHNA and CDR2 SNTAGT.